These 22 T cell receptor beta chains came from one sample sequenced in a study of CD8 T cells in ankylosing spondylitis. One entry per CDR3 protein results from TCRdb running MiXCR on the 5' RACE reads. Found here are roughly 450,000 distinct CDR3 sequences, approximately 26% of them singletons; the top ten hold 0.89%. Their specific antigens are unknown. Study-wide results and caveats: Among TCR beta sequences, a motif of several highly homologous variants appeared characteristic of ankylosing spondylitis blood.

The specimen was blood, either unsorted or a sorted T cell fraction (not recorded which). Source of these receptors: a male donor with ankylosing spondylitis.

A few counts support this clonotype. The rearrangement uses TRBV2 and TRBJ2-1, with D possibly TRBD1 on 5 matching bases. CDR3 length equals 15 residues. V was shortened by 2 bases and J by 8 bases, with 16 bases between the two germline ends. Germline values: CDR1 SNHLY, CDR2 FYNNEI. The CDR3 protein is CASSERRQGSYEQFF. The CDR3 region has the DNA TGTGCCAGCAGTGAACGGCGGCAGGGTAGTTATGAGCAGTTCTTC.

J is TRBJ2-2 and V is TRBV5-4, with TRBD1 matching over 10 bases. This CDR3 region has 16 residues. The germline CDR1 and CDR2 sequences are SGHNT and YYREEE (reference sequence). The ends lost 4 bases at V and 4 bases at J; junction bases unmatched: 7. The CDR3 sequence is CASSPIGQGGTGELFF. As DNA, the CDR3 is TGTGCCAGCAGCCCCATTGGACAGGGGGGCACCGGGGAGCTGTTTTTT.

The chain joins TRBV24-1 to TRBJ2-1; D possibly corresponds to TRBD1 (6 bases). Germline CDR1 KGHDR, CDR2 SFDVKD. The CDR3 loop spans 12 amino acids. Trimming shortened V by 3 bases and J by 14 bases, and 13 bases separated the two germline ends. CDR3 nucleotides: TGTGCCACCAGTGATCCCGGGACATCAGAGTTCTTC. Translated, it gives CATSDPGTSEFF.

The chain couples TRBV7-2 to TRBJ2-3; D is unclear. Between the trimmed V and J ends, which lost 2 bases and 6 bases, there was a span of 6 bases. The V gene's germline CDR1 is SGHTA and CDR2 FQGNSA. The CDR3 loop spans 12 amino acids. This chain's CDR3 is CASSLRSDTQYF. CDR3 sequence (DNA): TGTGCCAGCAGCTTAAGATCGGATACGCAGTATTTT. The whole variable domain, remainder taken from reference TRBV7-2 and TRBJ2-3, is GAGVSQSPSNKVTEKGKDVELRCDPISGHTALYWYRQSLGQGLEFLIYFQGNSAPDKSGLPSDRFSAERTGGSVSTLTIQRTQQEDSAVYLCASSLRSDTQYFGPGTRLTVL.

The chain carries TRBV29-1 and TRBJ2-2; TRBD1 aligns across 10 bases. V shed 7 bases, J shed 6 bases, and the junction held 5 bases outside the gene matches. This CDR3 has 13 amino acids. Germline assignment: CDR1 SQVTM and CDR2 ANQGSEA. Here the CDR3 reads CSAGQGGAGELFF. As DNA, the CDR3 is TGCAGCGCCGGACAGGGGGGGGCCGGGGAGCTGTTTTTT.

This clonotype was seen a single time. V gene TRBV12-3 or TRBV12-4 combines with J gene TRBJ1-5, with D perhaps matching TRBD1 (6 bases). The CDR3 contains 16 residues. V dropped 3 bases and J dropped 6 bases, with 18 bases sitting between them. The CDR3 protein is CASSFFQGMSGQPQHF. Here the CDR3 DNA reads TGTGCCAGCAGTTTTTTCCAGGGGATGAGCGGTCAGCCCCAGCATTTT.

This sequence joins TRBV5-1 and TRBJ2-3, with D tentatively TRBD2 (6 bases). Germline CDR1 and CDR2: SGHRS and YFSETQ. CDR3 length: 16 residues. The ends were cut back, 3 bases at V and 5 bases at J, with 19 bases in the middle. Written as DNA, the CDR3 is TGCGCCAGCAGCTCAGCACCTCGAGCGGGTCTAGATACGCAGTATTTT. Protein sequence: CASSSAPRAGLDTQYF.

In its sample, this clonotype was seen a few times. The V and J genes are TRBV6-2 or TRBV6-3 and TRBJ2-1, with unresolved D. V lost 3 bases to trimming and J lost 5 bases, with 8 bases between them. CDR1 is MNHEY and CDR2 is SVGEGT in the germline V gene. CDR3 size: 13 residues. CDR3 sequence: CASSYSRNNEQFF. In nucleotides, the CDR3 is TGTGCCAGCAGTTATAGCCGGAACAATGAGCAGTTCTTC.

The J gene is TRBJ2-7, the V gene TRBV29-1; 14 bases are a match to TRBD2. Germline CDR1 is SQVTM and CDR2 is ANQGSEA. The ends lost 2 bases at V and 6 bases at J; junction bases unmatched: 3. CDR3 length: 14 residues. This CDR3 reads CSVEKTSGRAEQYF. The CDR3 region has the DNA TGCAGCGTTGAAAAGACTAGCGGGAGGGCCGAGCAGTACTTC.

The chain links TRBV20-1 to TRBJ2-7; D gene ambiguous. The length of the CDR3 is 13 residues. The germline V gene has CDR1 DFQATT and CDR2 SNEGSKA (reference sequence). The ends were cut back, 0 bases at V and 3 bases at J, with 9 bases in the middle. This CDR3 is CSARDHRNYEQYV. The CDR3 nucleotides are TGCAGTGCTAGAGATCATAGGAACTACGAGCAGTACGTC.

V gene TRBV28 combines with J gene TRBJ1-2; the D gene is possibly TRBD1 (6 bases). Germline CDR1 MDHEN, CDR2 SYDVKM. V lost 8 bases and J 4 bases, leaving 17 bases between the germline ends. The CDR3 has 14 amino acids. This chain's CDR3 is CASHTGSSGYGYTF. The CDR3 bases are TGTGCCAGCCATACAGGGTCTAGCGGCTATGGCTACACCTTC.

This clonotype was seen more than once but under ten times. The chain is built from TRBV20-1 and TRBJ2-5; D uncertain. With 6 bases removed from V and 5 bases from J, the gap between germline ends came to 13 bases. Germline CDR1 and CDR2: DFQATT and SNEGSKA (reference sequence). The CDR3 totals 12 residues. The CDR3 DNA sequence: TGCAGTGCCCCGCTTAGTCCGGAGACCCAGTACTTC. Protein sequence: CSAPLSPETQYF.

Only a few counts were recorded for this clonotype. V gene TRBV20-1 combines with J gene TRBJ2-1; 12 bases align to TRBD2. This CDR3 contains 16 residues. The V and J ends lost 0 bases and 9 bases, in that order; junction bases with no gene match: 9. Germline values: CDR1 DFQATT, CDR2 SNEGSKA (reference sequence). CDR3 amino acids: CSARDRLAGGGLEQFF. For the CDR3, the DNA is TGCAGTGCTAGAGATCGGCTAGCGGGAGGGGGTCTTGAGCAGTTCTTC.

The chain uses TRBV18 and TRBJ2-3; the match to TRBD2 covers 7 bases. The CDR3 covers 16 residues. From germline, CDR1 is KGHSH and CDR2 LQKENI. Trimming took 6 bases from V and 4 from J; bases not matched to a gene: 13. The DNA of the CDR3 is TGTGCCAGCTCCCACTCCGCGGGAGATCCTTCAGATACGCAGTATTTT. It encodes CASSHSAGDPSDTQYF.

This clonotype was seen a few times. The chain has TRBV7-8 and TRBJ1-6; D is unresolved. Looked up from germline, CDR1 is SGHVS and CDR2 is FQNEAQ. The CDR3 has 19 residues. V lost 5 bases to trimming and J lost 0 bases, with 20 bases between them. CDR3 DNA: TGTGCCAGCAGCGCCGGACCACTCTCTCTTAGCTCCTATAATTCACCCCTCCACTTT. Translated, it gives CASSAGPLSLSSYNSPLHF.

The CDR3 protein is CSVPAGGAKQPQHF. The CDR3 coding sequence is TGCAGTGTCCCGGCGGGGGGGGCGAAGCAGCCCCAGCATTTT. The chain has TRBV20-1 and TRBJ1-5; D may be TRBD1 (6 bases). V was trimmed by 7 bases and J by 7 bases, leaving 20 bases between them. The germline gives CDR1 DFQATT, CDR2 SNEGSKA (reference sequence). The CDR3 contains 14 residues.

The chain joins TRBV10-1 to TRBJ1-2; D not resolved. This CDR3 spans 16 amino acids. V lost 0 bases to trimming and J lost 5 bases, with 16 bases between them. Per the germline V gene, CDR1 is WNHNN and CDR2 is SYGVQD (reference sequence). CDR3 nucleotides: TGCGCCAGCAGTGAGTCGGTTGAACCGATCCGATATGGCTACACCTTC. It yields the protein CASSESVEPIRYGYTF.

The chain combines TRBV20-1 with TRBJ2-5; 9 bases map to TRBD2. The length of the CDR3 is 13 residues. CDR1 is DFQATT and CDR2 is SNEGSKA in the germline V gene (reference sequence). The CDR3 sequence is CCPSGIPKETQYF. DNA for the CDR3: TGCTGCCCTAGCGGGATCCCAAAAGAGACCCAGTACTTC.

This clonotype was seen more than once but under ten times. V is TRBV5-1 and J is TRBJ1-1; the D gene is possibly TRBD1 (5 bases). The CDR3 covers 14 residues. The V gene's germline CDR1 is SGHRS and CDR2 YFSETQ. V was trimmed by 0 bases and J by 9 bases, leaving 15 bases between them. The CDR3 DNA sequence: TGCGCCAGCAGCTTGGCTGGGGGAGCGGCTCAAGCTTTCTTT. Amino acids: CASSLAGGAAQAFF. The variable domain in full, with the rest retrieved from reference TRBV5-1 and TRBJ1-1, is KAGVTQTPRYLIKTRGQQVTLSCSPISGHRSVSWYQQTPGQGLQFLFEYFSETQRNKGNFPGRFSGRQFSNSRSEMNVSTLELGDSALYLCASSLAGGAAQAFFGQGTRLTVV.

This clonotype appeared a few times. The genes are TRBV7-2 and TRBJ2-3, with 7 bases that match TRBD1. Germline CDR1 SGHTA, CDR2 FQGNSA. The CDR3 length is 17 residues. After removal of 2 bases from V and 2 bases from J, the junction contained 10 bases not matched to a gene. The CDR3 loop is CASSLIRRQGDTDTQYF. The CDR3 DNA reads as TGTGCCAGCAGCTTAATTCGCCGGCAGGGGGACACAGATACGCAGTATTTT. The full variable domain, rest sourced from reference TRBV7-2 and TRBJ2-3, is GAGVSQSPSNKVTEKGKDVELRCDPISGHTALYWYRQSLGQGLEFLIYFQGNSAPDKSGLPSDRFSAERTGGSVSTLTIQRTQQEDSAVYLCASSLIRRQGDTDTQYFGPGTRLTVL.

The gene calls are TRBV7-6 and TRBJ2-1, with D hard to call. The CDR3 is 14 residues long. Germline V gene data show CDR1 as SGHVS and CDR2 as FNYEAQ. V lost 2 bases and J 5 bases, leaving 10 bases between the germline ends. CDR3 in amino acids: CASSLLGSHNEQFF. The CDR3 DNA reads as TGTGCCAGCAGCTTATTGGGATCCCACAATGAGCAGTTCTTC.

This clonotype has just a few counts. The chain joins TRBV20-1 to TRBJ2-5; TRBD2 matches 10 bases. Germline V gene sequence: CDR1 DFQATT, CDR2 SNEGSKA (reference sequence). J lost 3 bases, V lost 4 bases, and 8 bases had no gene match. The CDR3 loop spans 15 amino acids. The CDR3 sequence is CSATASGRQEETQYF. The CDR3 nucleotides read TGCAGTGCTACCGCTAGCGGGAGACAGGAAGAGACCCAGTACTTC.